These T cell receptor beta chains were read from a single sample in a study of T-cell memory formation after mild COVID-19. TCRdb processed the 5' RACE reads anew with MiXCR; each CDR3 protein has one entry. The sample lists hundreds of thousands of distinct CDR3 sequences, roughly 25% occurring once. Specimen: PBMCs or a T cell subset sorted from them (not recorded which). These receptors all stem from an adult woman who had mild COVID-19 (a few samples of this study predate the infection). Cell type and time point are not known. CDR3s include the opening cysteine and the closing phenylalanine or tryptophan. The D gene is left open where the match is weak. Size is stated for part of the rows, as once, few or many counts, or as a class when the clone is expanded.

. | TRBJ1-3 | . | 15 | TRBV2 | CASRPPLGVGNTIYF | TGTGCCAGCAGACCTCCCCTGGGAGTCGGAAACACCATATATTTT
. | TRBJ2-5 | . | 10 | TRBV29-1 | CSVLVETQYF | TGCAGCGTGCTCGTCGAGACCCAGTACTTC
few | TRBJ2-1 | TRBD2 | 16 | TRBV9 | CASSVAPAGVLDEQFF | TGTGCCAGCAGCGTAGCGCCTGCGGGAGTTTTGGATGAGCAGTTCTTC
. | TRBJ2-3 | . | 12 | TRBV11-2 | CASSLIENTQYF | TGTGCCAGCAGCCTAATAGAGAATACGCAGTATTTT
. | TRBJ2-1 | . | 15 | TRBV19 | CASSTDGSSYNEQFF | TGTGCCAGTAGTACCGACGGCTCCTCCTACAATGAGCAGTTCTTC
few | TRBJ1-1 | . | 13 | TRBV7-2 | CASSPGDGLEAFF | TGTGCCAGCAGCCCGGGGGACGGACTTGAAGCTTTCTTT
few | TRBJ1-2 | . | 15 | TRBV19 | CASSIWAGQVYGYTF | TGTGCCAGTAGTATCTGGGCGGGACAAGTCTATGGCTACACCTTC
. | TRBJ2-1 | . | 12 | TRBV27 | CASALSYNEQFF | TGTGCCAGCGCTCTCTCCTACAATGAGCAGTTCTTC
few | TRBJ1-5 | . | 13 | TRBV6-1 | CASRDISNQPQHF | TGTGCCAGCAGGGACATTAGCAATCAGCCCCAGCATTTT
few | TRBJ2-3 | . | 13 | TRBV7-6 | CASSSPATDTQYF | TGTGCCAGCAGCTCCCCGGCCACAGATACGCAGTATTTT
. | TRBJ2-3 | TRBD1 | 15 | TRBV5-1 | CASRINRGPTDTQYF | TGCGCCAGCAGGATCAACAGGGGGCCCACAGATACGCAGTATTTT